These T cell receptor beta chains were read from a single sample in a study of blood T cell repertoires in COVID-19. Profiling relied on immunoSEQ multiplex PCR, and the TCRdb table lists in-frame clones only, not all of them. The table has 65,000 to 80,000 clones, roughly 80% seen once; the top ten hold around a quarter. Sequenced: peripheral blood. These receptors all stem from a human donor in a cohort sampled during active COVID-19. The CDR3 runs from the conserved cysteine through the conserved F or W. A D gene is named only where the DNA matches it firmly. The size of a clone is reported for some rows only, either as once, few or many, or as a class for expanded clones.

>TRBD1|TRBJ1-5|TRBV15|few
TGTGCCACCAGCGGGGACAGGGGGATCAATCAGCCCCAGCATTTT
CATSGDRGINQPQHF
>TRBD2|TRBJ2-1|TRBV18|.
TGTGCCAGCTCACCACCATTTGGTCCGGGGGGGCTGAATGAGCAGTTCTTC
CASSPPFGPGGLNEQFF
>.|TRBJ2-5|TRBV3-1/TRBV3-2|.
TGTGCCAGCAGCCAACTAGAACAAGAGACCCAGTACTTC
CASSQLEQETQYF
>.|TRBJ1-6|TRBV27|.
TGTGCCAGCAGTTTTGGGCACTATAATTCACCCCTCCACTTT
CASSFGHYNSPLHF
>.|TRBJ1-5|TRBV5-5|.
TGTGCCAGCAGCCAGACTCACAATCAGCCCCAGCATTTT
CASSQTHNQPQHF
>.|TRBJ1-6|TRBV14|few
TGTGCCAGCAGCCAAGGTCGTTACAGATTAAATTCACCCCTCCACTTT
CASSQGRYRLNSPLHF
>.|TRBJ2-5|TRBV9|.
TGTGCCAGCAGCGTAGGTTCCGGGGGCCAAGAGACCCAGTACTTC
CASSVGSGGQETQYF
>.|TRBJ2-3|TRBV4-1|.
TGCGCCAGCAGCCAAAGGCAGACTAGCACAGATACGCAGTATTTT
CASSQRQTSTDTQYF
>TRBD2|TRBJ2-7|TRBV6-5|.
TGTGCCAGCGGGCTAGGGGACGTCGGGACTACGCAGTACTTC
CASGLGDVGTTQYF
>.|TRBJ1-1|TRBV7-9|.
TGTGCCAGCTTGCAGGGATCTGAAGCTTTCTTT
CASLQGSEAFF
>TRBD1|TRBJ1-5|TRBV30|.
TGTGCCTTTGGGGCTACAGGGGGCCCCCAGCATTTT
CAFGATGGPQHF
>TRBD1|TRBJ1-2|TRBV30|.
TGTGCCTGGAGTGTCATAGGGGGCGAACTGGAGCAGAATAACTATGGCTACACCTTC
CAWSVIGGELEQNNYGYTF
>TRBD1|TRBJ1-1|TRBV10-2|.
TGCGCCAGCAGTGACCCCGGACAGGGACAGAACACTGAAGCTTTCTTT
CASSDPGQGQNTEAFF
>.|TRBJ1-2|TRBV6-1|.
TGTGCCAGCAGTGACAGGAACTATGGCTACACCTTC
CASSDRNYGYTF
>.|TRBJ2-7|TRBV4-1|few
TGCGCCAGCAGCCAAAGAAGAGGACACGAGTCCTACGAGCAGTACTTC
CASSQRRGHESYEQYF
>TRBD2|TRBJ2-1|TRBV15|.
TGTGCCACCAGCATCGGTCGGGGACTAGCGTACGATGAGCAGTTCTTC
CATSIGRGLAYDEQFF
>TRBD1|TRBJ1-6|TRBV15|.
TGTGCCACCAGTACATGGGGACAGGGGAGCAATTCACCCCTCCACTTT
CATSTWGQGSNSPLHF
>TRBD1|TRBJ2-7|TRBV3-1/TRBV3-2|.
TGTGCCAGCAGCCACCGGACAGGGGGTGACGAGCAGTACTTC
CASSHRTGGDEQYF
>.|TRBJ1-2|TRBV4-1|once
TGCGCCAGCAGCCAAGCCCAGACAGACCTCTATGGCTACACCTTC
CASSQAQTDLYGYTF
>TRBD1|TRBJ2-7|TRBV9|.
TGTGCCAGCAGCGTAAACACCGGGACAGGGGACTACGAGCAGTACTTC
CASSVNTGTGDYEQYF
>.|TRBJ2-7|TRBV5-1|.
TGCGCCAGCAGCTTGGCCGTAACAGCTTGGGCCTACGAGCAGTACTTC
CASSLAVTAWAYEQYF
>.|TRBJ2-2|TRBV9|.
TGTGCCAGCAGGAGGAGTGGGGGCCTAAACACCGGGGAGCTGTTTTTT
CASRRSGGLNTGELFF
>TRBD2|TRBJ2-3|TRBV7-2|once
TGTGCCAGCAGCCCAACTAGCGGGGGGGCGTTAGATACGCAGTATTTT
CASSPTSGGALDTQYF
>TRBD1|TRBJ1-5|TRBV5-1|few
TGCGCCAGCAGCTTAGACAGGGGCGGTCAGCCCCAGCATTTT
CASSLDRGGQPQHF
>.|TRBJ1-1|TRBV19|.
TGTGCCAGTAGTAACAGGGCGCCGAACACTGAAGCTTTCTTT
CASSNRAPNTEAFF
>TRBD1|TRBJ1-2|TRBV11-2|few
TGTGCCAGCAGACCAACCACAGGGGGCGGGAGCTACACCTTC
CASRPTTGGGSYTF
>TRBD1|TRBJ1-4|TRBV19|.
TGTGCCAGTAGTATGGGGACAGGGTCCGGTGAAAAACTGTTTTTT
CASSMGTGSGEKLFF
>TRBD2|TRBJ2-5|TRBV7-2|.
TGTGCCAGCAGCATGGGACTAGCGGGGGTGGAGACCCAGTACTTC
CASSMGLAGVETQYF
>.|TRBJ2-5|TRBV4-2|.
TGTGCCAGCAGCCCAAGTAACGGACGGGGGGAGACCCAGTACTTC
CASSPSNGRGETQYF
>TRBD1|TRBJ1-4|TRBV5-4|once
TGTGCCAGCAGCCGGACAGGGGCGTATGAAAAACTGTTTTTT
CASSRTGAYEKLFF
>.|TRBJ2-7|TRBV18|.
TGTGCCAGCTCACCCCGGGAGACGGGAGAGCAGTACTTC
CASSPRETGEQYF
>.|TRBJ1-2|TRBV4-2|once
TGTGCCAGCAGCCAAGAAGTCTCAGAGGCTAACTATGGCTACACCTTC
CASSQEVSEANYGYTF
>.|TRBJ1-2|TRBV11-2|.
TGTGCCAGCAGCTTAGGATGGGGGACTGATGGCTACACCTTC
CASSLGWGTDGYTF
>.|TRBJ1-2|TRBV29-1|once
TGCAGCGCCTGGGGGGGGAGCTCCCAACCCCTTAACTATGGCTACACCTTC
CSAWGGSSQPLNYGYTF
>.|TRBJ1-5|TRBV10-3|.
TGTGCCATCAGTGACAGGGAAGGACAGCCCCAGCATTTT
CAISDREGQPQHF
>TRBD1|TRBJ1-4|TRBV30|.
TGTGCCCGAGATTCGGGACAGATTAATGAAAAACTGTTTTTT
CARDSGQINEKLFF
>.|TRBJ1-1|TRBV7-9|.
TGTGCCAGCACCCCCGCCGGTTTCACTGAAGCTTTCTTT
CASTPAGFTEAFF
>.|TRBJ1-2|TRBV19|.
TGTGCCAGTAGTATATGGAGGGTAGAAGGAAACTATGGCTACACCTTC
CASSIWRVEGNYGYTF
>TRBD1|TRBJ1-1|TRBV4-1|.
TGCGCCAGCAGCCAAGAAGTGGCAGGGGGCACTGAAGCTTTCTTT
CASSQEVAGGTEAFF
>.|TRBJ2-7|TRBV19|.
TGTGCCAGTAGCCCTTTAGGGAGGAGCTCCTACGAGCAGTACTTC
CASSPLGRSSYEQYF
>.|TRBJ1-1|TRBV19|.
TGTGCCAGTAGTATAGAGGGCCGGCCGAGAACTGAAGCTTTCTTT
CASSIEGRPRTEAFF